The present entry profiles one T cell receptor (beta chain) with its context. Its cognate antigen is unknown. Caucasian adults living in Nashville, Tennessee, provided all samples. A CD45RA-negative memory subset and a CD45RA+ naive subset were separated from the CD4+ cells. The data stem from a study of shared clonotypes between healthy human individuals. On the study more broadly: Each donor's CD8 memory used one plate, CD8 naive two, each CD4 subset three. Study observations and caveats: How much donors shared clonotypes was expected to be affected by sequencing depth.

This CDR3 is 16 amino acids long. CDR1 is SGHDT, CDR2 YYEEEE, per germline. Germline trimming cut 3 bases from V and 2 bases from J; bases unmatched to any gene: 8. Sequencing used immunoSEQ multiplex PCR; TCRdb keeps in-frame clones, though not all of them. The sample yields more than 1,200,000 clones, 98% seen once. J is TRBJ2-3 and V is TRBV5-6, with 8 bases matching TRBD1. This clonotype was sampled from a young man in good health. Specimen: naive CD4+ T cells sorted from blood. Subset reported: CD45RA+ positively selected. CDR3 in DNA: TGTGCCAGCAGCTCGGTGGACAGGGCCAACACAGATACGCAGTATTTT. This codes for CASSSVDRANTDTQYF. Full variable domain (remainder filled in from reference TRBV5-6 and TRBJ2-3): DAGVTQSPTHLIKTRGQQVTLRCSPKSGHDTVSWYQQALGQGPQFIFQYYEEEERQRGNFPDRFSGHQFPNYSSELNVNALLLGDSALYLCASSSVDRANTDTQYFGPGTRLTVL.